This TCR beta chain was profiled in a study of T cells in localized non-small cell lung cancer (dated by TCRdb to 2019 to 2021). Concerning the study at large: T cell repertoires of 200 to 300 early-stage NSCLC patients were analyzed, with tumors being compared against uninvolved tumor-adjacent lungs. Of the NSCLC patients, 129 were male and roughly 100 were female, and the mean age was approximately 66 years. The cohort comprised roughly 230 treatment-naïve NSCLC patients with resected, localized lung tumors. Results and caveats for the whole study, not just this receptor: Uninvolved tumor-adjacent lung showed the highest T cell clonality, higher than tumor, which suggests more focused antigenic responses in the uninvolved tumor-adjacent lung. Because the study design was exploratory, TCR variables were selected using unadjusted p-values without false-discovery rate correction. Because multi-region sequencing of the tumors was not done, intratumor heterogeneity could not be ruled out. A median of 57 of the top 100 tumor clones turned up in the paired uninvolved adjacent lung, and some 28 of those clones also ranked among the top 100 of that same adjacent lung. Longer overall survival was associated with higher T cell density in blood, whereas shorter survival was associated with higher clonality in adjacent lung.

At diagnosis, peripheral blood, uninvolved tumor-adjacent lung and tumor were collected and were preserved as a mix of fresh-frozen and FFPE material. Blood samples were analyzed as peripheral blood mononuclear cells for TCR repertoire profiling. TCR beta CDR3 regions were sequenced from DNA using the immunoSEQ Assay. In the authors' own workflow: T cell density was computed as TCR beta template counts normalized to usable DNA estimated by amplifying housekeeping genes. Richness was estimated with the preseqR package, extrapolating to 400,000 templates for PBMC samples and 120,000 templates for tissue samples. Clonality was defined by subtracting Pielou's evenness from one. Tissue-enriched TCRs were identified by differential abundance testing using productive amino-acid clonotypes, minimum total count 5 and alpha 0.1. The Jaccard Index and the Morisita Overlap Index were used to measure repertoire overlap between compartments. GLIPH grouped TCR beta CDR3s together with public tetramer-defined viral CDR3s, and a viral motif had to include at least three viral sequences and show V-gene enrichment. Drawn from immuneACCESS, this table holds only the in-frame rearrangements with V and J called that TCRdb kept. Clones are partly lost; checked studies trace under half to an unresolved V gene and leave the rest unexplained. That table furnishes V, J and clone size, whereas the DNA furnished D and trimming. Recorded for this sample are 30,000 to 35,000 clones; 85% to 90% of them occurred a single time. Of the sample, roughly 2.9% is held by the ten largest clones.

As regards this clone: The antigen it recognizes is unknown. Per-base qualities were not stored, and no clone one base away is much larger.

Per the germline V gene, SGDLS is the CDR1 and YYNGEE is the CDR2. The CDR3 starts with the cysteine, ends with the phenylalanine, and has 15 residues. The CDR3 DNA has 45 bases and is translated from base 1. V is clipped by 2 bases and J by 3 bases, and the sequence between their germline boundaries is 11 bases long. This specimen consisted of peripheral blood, obtained before any cancer treatment. The sequence came from a female donor of 60 years or more with stage I lung adenocarcinoma. The rearrangement combines TRBV9 with TRBJ2-2; a tentative D match to TRBD2 spans 5 bases. The bases are TGTGCCAGCAGCGTTCTGGGAGTTGACACCGGGGAGCTGTTTTTT. This encodes CASSVLGVDTGELFF.